In its sample, the clone carrying this TCR beta chain was seen a few times. Its target is unknown. These data originate in a study of T-cell reconstitution after alpha-beta-depleted transplantation in children. The V gene's germline CDR1 is SGHVS and CDR2 FQNEAQ. The CDR3 sequence is 15 residues long. V was clipped by 5 bases and J by 5 bases, with 19 bases between them. Using unique molecular identifiers, the investigators prepared the TCRbeta library. TCRdb reanalysed the PCR reads using MiXCR and keeps one entry per CDR3 protein. The sample has 98,000 or so distinct CDR3 sequences, roughly 6.1% seen once. Study findings and constraints: It was newly produced T cells that mostly accounted for T-cell counts and diversity one year after transplant. Alpha-beta T cells about two months after transplant reportedly derived from several hundred expanded graft clones. Where some patients showed high TCRbeta diversity at day 60, it came from recipient T cells and thymic progenitors that had survived.

This receptor was identified in a male patient between 2 and 10 years old who had a stem cell transplant for acute lymphoblastic leukemia, so the T cells may come from the graft donor. This chain joins TRBV7-8 and TRBJ2-7; D gene uncertain. Sequenced material: PBMCs, mostly from graft donor cells, taken 360 days after TCRalphabeta/CD19-depleted stem cell transplant. The DNA for the CDR3 is TGTGCCAGCAGCCCTAAGGAAGGGTCAGGAAACGAGCAGTACTTC. It translates to CASSPKEGSGNEQYF.